The subject of this entry is one T cell receptor (beta chain). CDR3 length equals 15 residues. Germline CDR1 is MNHEY and CDR2 is SVGAGI. V was trimmed by 2 bases and J by 1 base, leaving 11 bases between them. The sample belongs to a study of TIL therapy for anti-PD-1-resistant metastatic lung cancer. Study details: A few tumors were EGFR-mutant and two were ALK-rearranged.

Time point defined: pre-treatment sample, taken before nivolumab and TIL therapy. The immunoSEQ assay was v3. The protocol was immunoSEQ multiplex PCR, while the TCRdb copy is restricted to in-frame clones and leaves out a portion. The sample shows about 15,000 clones, 86% of them seen only once. The sequencing used blood, collected at baseline. The chain links TRBV6-5 to TRBJ1-1; D gene unclear. This TCR was recovered from a person between 25 and 80 years old with non-small cell lung cancer. CDR3 sequence (DNA): TGTGCCAGCAGTTACCCGCCCGGCCAGAACACTGAAGCTTTCTTT. Protein product: CASSYPPGQNTEAFF.